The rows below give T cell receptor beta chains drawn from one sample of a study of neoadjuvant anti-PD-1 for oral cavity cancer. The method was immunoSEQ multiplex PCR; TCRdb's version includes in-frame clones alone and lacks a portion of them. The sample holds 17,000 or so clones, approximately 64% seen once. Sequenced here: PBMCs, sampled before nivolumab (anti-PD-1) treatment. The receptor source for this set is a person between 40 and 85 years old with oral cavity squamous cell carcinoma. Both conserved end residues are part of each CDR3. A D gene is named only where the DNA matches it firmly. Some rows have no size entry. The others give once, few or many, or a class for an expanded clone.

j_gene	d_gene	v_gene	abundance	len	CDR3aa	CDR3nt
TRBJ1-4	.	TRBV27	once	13	CASSPPTNEKLFF	TGTGCCAGCAGTCCCCCTACTAATGAAAAACTGTTTTTT
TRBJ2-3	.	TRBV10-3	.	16	CAISESEGEVTDTQYF	TGTGCCATCAGTGAGTCTGAAGGGGAAGTAACGGATACGCAGTATTTT
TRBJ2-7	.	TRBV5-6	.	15	CASSTLGRGGYEQYF	TGTGCCAGCAGCACCCTCGGGCGGGGAGGATACGAGCAGTACTTC
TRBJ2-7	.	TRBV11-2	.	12	CASSFNSYEQYF	TGTGCCAGCAGCTTTAACAGCTACGAGCAGTACTTC
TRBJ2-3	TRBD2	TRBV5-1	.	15	CASSLAPSGTDTQYF	TGCGCCAGCAGCTTGGCTCCTAGCGGGACAGATACGCAGTATTTT
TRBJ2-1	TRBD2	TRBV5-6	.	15	CASSPRTSMYNEQFF	TGTGCCAGCAGCCCTAGGACTAGCATGTACAATGAGCAGTTCTTC
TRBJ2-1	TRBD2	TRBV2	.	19	CASSSTGLAGGSSYNEQFF	TGTGCCAGCAGTTCCACAGGACTAGCGGGAGGAAGCTCCTACAATGAGCAGTTCTTC
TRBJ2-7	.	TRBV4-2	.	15	CASSQEGGWGLEQYF	TGTGCCAGCAGCCAAGAGGGGGGATGGGGCCTCGAGCAGTACTTC
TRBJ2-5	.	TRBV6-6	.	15	CASSYFDRSQETQYF	TGTGCCAGCAGTTACTTTGATCGGTCCCAAGAGACCCAGTACTTC
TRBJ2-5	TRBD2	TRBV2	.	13	CASMYSGKGTQYF	TGTGCCAGCATGTACAGCGGGAAAGGGACCCAGTACTTC
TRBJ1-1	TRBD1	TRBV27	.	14	CASSLVTGPTEAFF	TGTGCCAGCAGTCTAGTGACAGGGCCCACTGAAGCTTTCTTT
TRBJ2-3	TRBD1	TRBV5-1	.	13	CASFTGGTDTQYF	TGCGCCAGCTTCACAGGGGGCACAGATACGCAGTATTTT
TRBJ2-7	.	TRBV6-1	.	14	CASNFRDTIYEQYF	TGTGCCAGCAACTTCCGGGACACCATTTACGAGCAGTACTTC
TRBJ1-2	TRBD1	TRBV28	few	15	CASSPADRDHYGYTF	TGTGCCAGCAGTCCCGCTGACAGGGACCACTATGGCTACACCTTC
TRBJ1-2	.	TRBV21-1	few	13	CASTKGGRDGYTF	TGTGCCAGCACTAAAGGGGGGAGGGACGGCTACACCTTC
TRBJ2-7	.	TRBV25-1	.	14	CASSDSDEAYEQYF	TGTGCCAGCAGTGACTCGGACGAGGCCTACGAGCAGTACTTC
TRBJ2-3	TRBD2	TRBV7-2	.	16	CASSHIAGAGTDTQYF	TGTGCCAGCAGCCATATAGCGGGAGCGGGAACAGATACGCAGTATTTT
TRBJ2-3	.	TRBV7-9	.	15	CASSFPDIGSDTQYF	TGTGCCAGCAGCTTTCCCGACATAGGGTCAGATACGCAGTATTTT
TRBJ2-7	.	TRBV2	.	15	CASTGTFSAYYEQYF	TGTGCCAGCACCGGGACGTTTTCAGCTTACTACGAGCAGTACTTC
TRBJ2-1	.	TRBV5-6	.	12	CASSLPSNEQFF	TGTGCCAGCAGCTTGCCTTCCAATGAGCAGTTCTTC
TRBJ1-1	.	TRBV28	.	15	CASSSQDLWDTEAFF	TGTGCCAGCAGTTCACAGGATCTATGGGACACTGAAGCTTTCTTT
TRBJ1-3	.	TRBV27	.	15	CASSSGQISGNTIYF	TGTGCCAGCAGTTCCGGACAGATCTCTGGAAACACCATATATTTT
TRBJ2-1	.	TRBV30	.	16	CAWRRPGGPRNNEQFF	TGTGCCTGGAGGCGGCCCGGGGGGCCAAGAAACAATGAGCAGTTCTTC
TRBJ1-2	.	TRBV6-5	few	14	CASGAPGLGYGYTF	TGTGCCAGCGGGGCGCCGGGGCTAGGTTATGGCTACACCTTC
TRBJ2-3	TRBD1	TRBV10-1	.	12	CASSKQGDTQYF	TGCGCCAGCAGCAAACAGGGGGATACGCAGTATTTT
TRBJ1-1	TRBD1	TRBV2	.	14	CASSGQGANTEAFF	TGTGCCAGCAGTGGACAGGGGGCTAACACTGAAGCTTTCTTT
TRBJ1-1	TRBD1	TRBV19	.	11	CASTDRVEAFF	TGTGCCAGTACTGACAGGGTTGAAGCTTTCTTT
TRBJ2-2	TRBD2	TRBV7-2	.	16	CASSLLASGNTGELFF	TGTGCCAGCAGCTTATTGGCTAGCGGTAACACCGGGGAGCTGTTTTTT
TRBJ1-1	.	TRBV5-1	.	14	CASSLVGDGNEAFF	TGCGCCAGCAGCTTGGTAGGTGATGGAAATGAAGCTTTCTTT
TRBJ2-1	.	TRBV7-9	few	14	CASSALNGMGEQFF	TGTGCCAGCAGCGCCTTGAACGGGATGGGTGAGCAGTTCTTC
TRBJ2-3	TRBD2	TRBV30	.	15	CAWKVAGGGSDTQYF	TGTGCCTGGAAGGTGGCGGGAGGAGGGTCAGATACGCAGTATTTT
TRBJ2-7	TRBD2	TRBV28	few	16	CASSLVGLASYYEQYF	TGTGCCAGCAGTTTGGTCGGACTAGCGAGCTATTACGAGCAGTACTTC
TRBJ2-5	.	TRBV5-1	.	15	CASSLVRANQETQYF	TGCGCCAGCAGCTTGGTCCGCGCCAATCAAGAGACCCAGTACTTC
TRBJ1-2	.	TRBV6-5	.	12	CASSFDSYGYTF	TGTGCCAGCAGTTTCGACAGCTATGGCTACACCTTC
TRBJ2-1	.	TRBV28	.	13	CASSGGTYNEQFF	TGTGCCAGCAGCGGCGGGACATACAATGAGCAGTTCTTC
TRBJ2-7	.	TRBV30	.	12	CAWRVSSYEQYF	TGTGCCTGGAGGGTGAGCTCCTACGAGCAGTACTTC
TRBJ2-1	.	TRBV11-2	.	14	CASSLDFSYNEQFF	TGTGCCAGCAGCTTGGATTTCTCCTACAATGAGCAGTTCTTC
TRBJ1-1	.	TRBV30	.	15	CAWAWDIPSKDKAFF	TGTGCCTGGGCCTGGGATATTCCCAGTAAAGATAAAGCTTTCTTT
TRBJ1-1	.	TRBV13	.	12	CASSIRDGKAFF	TGTGCCAGCAGCATACGGGACGGGAAAGCTTTCTTT
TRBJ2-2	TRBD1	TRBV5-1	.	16	CASSAGTGISGGELFF	TGCGCCAGCAGCGCCGGGACAGGGATCTCCGGCGGGGAGCTGTTTTTT
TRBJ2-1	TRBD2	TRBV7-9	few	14	CASSPGTSWNEQFF	TGTGCCAGCAGCCCAGGGACTAGCTGGAATGAGCAGTTCTTC
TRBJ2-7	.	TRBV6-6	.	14	CASSYFPEGPEQYF	TGTGCCAGCAGTTACTTTCCAGAAGGTCCCGAGCAGTACTTC
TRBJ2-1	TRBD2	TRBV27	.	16	CASSLRGLAANNEQFF	TGTGCCAGCAGTTTACGAGGACTAGCGGCTAACAATGAGCAGTTCTTC
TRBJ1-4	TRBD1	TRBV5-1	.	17	CASSLRTGGATNEKLFF	TGCGCCAGCAGCTTGAGGACAGGGGGCGCAACTAATGAAAAACTGTTTTTT
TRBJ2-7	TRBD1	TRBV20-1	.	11	CSAWTGVGAYF	TGCAGTGCTTGGACAGGGGTTGGGGCGTACTTC
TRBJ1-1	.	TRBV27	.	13	CASSPRVGSEAFF	TGTGCCAGCAGCCCCAGGGTCGGCAGTGAAGCTTTCTTT
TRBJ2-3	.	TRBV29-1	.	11	CSVGVADTQYF	TGCAGCGTTGGGGTGGCAGATACGCAGTATTTT
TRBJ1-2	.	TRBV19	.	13	CASSMPPYYGYTF	TGTGCCAGTAGTATGCCTCCCTACTATGGCTACACCTTC
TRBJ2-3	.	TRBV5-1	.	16	CASSLAGKRGTDTQYF	TGCGCCAGCAGCTTGGCGGGCAAAAGGGGCACAGATACGCAGTATTTT
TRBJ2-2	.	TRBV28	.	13	CASSSGSGGELFF	TGTGCCAGCAGTTCAGGGTCGGGCGGGGAGCTGTTTTTT
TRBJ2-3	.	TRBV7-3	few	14	CASSLTSGGDTQYF	TGTGCCAGCAGCTTAACGAGTGGGGGGGATACGCAGTATTTT
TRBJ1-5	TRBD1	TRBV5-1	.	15	CASSLEGQGHQPQHF	TGCGCCAGCAGCTTGGAGGGACAGGGGCATCAGCCCCAGCATTTT